Below, 8 T cell receptor beta chains from the same sample are listed, as sequenced in a study of CXCR3-negative and CXCR3-positive naive CD8 T cells. Whole-study findings and limits: The TRB CDR3s that CXCR3-positive naive cells carried were more hydrophobic than those of CXCR3-negative naive cells.

Their recognized antigens are unknown. UMI-tagged TRB cDNA libraries were built via 5' RACE. Using the 5' RACE reads, TCRdb records one entry per CDR3 protein without DNA. The listing contains 120,000 or so distinct CDR3 sequences. The sequencing sample was made of naive CXCR3+ CD8+ T cells from blood. Subset in this sample: CD45RO-CCR7+CD27+CD95- naive CD8+ T cells expressing CXCR3 (TNR3+). The source of these receptors is a human donor in good health. Some clones in this sample may be carry-over from other donors' samples.

This chain joins TRBV10-3 and TRBJ2-5; the D call from TCRdb, TRBD2, cannot be confirmed without DNA. The CDR3 contains 14 residues. Germline CDR1 ENHRY, CDR2 SYGVKD. The CDR3 is CTISDLGLQETQYF.

The chain uses TRBV30 and TRBJ1-5. The CDR3 sequence is 14 residues long. Germline loops: CDR1 GTSNPN, CDR2 SVGIG (reference sequence). CDR3 loop: CAWSVETANQPQHF.

V gene TRBV27 combines with J gene TRBJ2-2; TCRdb lists TRBD2, though no DNA is available to test this call. The CDR3 is made up of 18 amino acids. CDR1 MNHEY and CDR2 SMNVEV come from the germline V gene (reference sequence). The CDR3 sequence is CASSLTPGLAGSTGELFF.

This rearrangement joins TRBV27 to TRBJ2-7; TCRdb indicates TRBD1, and absent DNA this call remains unverified. The germline V gene encodes CDR1 MNHEY and CDR2 SMNVEV (reference sequence). The CDR3 contains 15 residues. The CDR3 protein is CASSLDRDSYYEQYF.

The CDR3 here is CASSDSDNTYEQYF. The chain links TRBV7-3 to TRBJ2-7; TCRdb calls TRBD1, which cannot be checked without DNA. Germline-derived CDR1 and CDR2 are SGHTA and FQGTGA. The CDR3 runs to 14 residues.

The chain carries TRBV11-2 and TRBJ2-7; TCRdb gives TRBD1 as the D gene, but with no DNA this cannot be confirmed. CDR1 and CDR2 (germline): SGHAT, FQNNGV. The CDR3 loop spans 16 amino acids. CDR3 protein: CASSLAPGQGVYEQYF.

This chain links TRBV7-2 with TRBJ1-2; TCRdb returns TRBD1, unconfirmable since there is no DNA. Looked up from germline, CDR1 is SGHTA and CDR2 is FQGNSA. This CDR3 is 15 amino acids long. CDR3 loop: CASSSGTGLDYGYTF.

The chain combines TRBV20-1 with TRBJ2-7; as DNA is missing, the TRBD2 call by TCRdb cannot be tested. The germline V gene encodes CDR1 DFQATT and CDR2 SNEGSKA (reference sequence). This CDR3 contains 15 residues. The CDR3 reads CSARSGTSGSYEQYF.